Given below is one T cell receptor beta chain in context. Antigen unknown. TCRdb's table, derived via immunoSEQ multiplex PCR, lists solely in-frame clones and lacks some. The table includes 160,000 or so clones, less than 95% detected once. This sample was included in a study of T cell responses to AZD1222 COVID-19 vaccine. Regarding the study as a whole: Spike as a whole was targeted by vaccine-associated CD4 TCRs, dominant at 160-218 and 743-854. In all cases, repertoires were sampled only after the peak T cell response. White British people made up most donors, females outnumbered males, and clonal diversity was possibly underestimated.

The CDR3 contains 15 residues. The V and J ends lost 1 base and 8 bases, in that order; junction bases with no gene match: 10. The V gene's germline CDR1 is SGHDN and CDR2 FVKESK. This receptor was obtained from an adult in good health. Sequencing was performed on peripheral blood, taken on day 0 of AZD1222 vaccination. The V call is TRBV14, the J call TRBJ1-2, with 7 bases lining up with TRBD1. CDR3 amino acids: CASSQAGGGLGGYTF. The CDR3 DNA sequence: TGTGCCAGCAGCCAAGCCGGAGGGGGCCTGGGCGGCTACACCTTC.